The 23 T cell receptor beta chains listed next were all sequenced from one sample in a study of neoadjuvant nivolumab and ipilimumab in lung cancer. TCRdb keeps only in-frame clones here, not all; method: immunoSEQ multiplex PCR. Here the sample spans about 7,300 clones, roughly 85% being singletons. The sequencing here drew on tumor tissue, taken after neoadjuvant nivolumab, alone or with ipilimumab, at or shortly before surgery. All receptors come from an adult with non-small cell lung cancer.

The rearrangement uses TRBV30 and TRBJ2-7, with 12 bases identical to TRBD2. V lost 7 bases, J lost 4 bases, and 8 bases stayed unmatched. Germline loops: CDR1 GTSNPN, CDR2 SVGIG (reference sequence). The CDR3 contains 14 residues. The CDR3 coding sequence is TGTGCCTACGATCTAGCGGGGGGGAATTACGAGCAGTACTTC. This codes for CAYDLAGGNYEQYF.

The V call is TRBV29-1, the J call TRBJ2-3; tentative D call: TRBD1 (8 bases). Deletions cut 7 bases from V and 1 base from J, with 15 bases between. This CDR3 is 14 amino acids long. The germline V gene has CDR1 SQVTM and CDR2 ANQGSEA. CDR3 loop: CSGRTGRGTDTQYF. As DNA, the CDR3 is TGCAGCGGCCGGACAGGGAGGGGCACAGATACGCAGTATTTT.

This chain links TRBV6-5 with TRBJ2-5; D call uncertain. Germline lookup yields CDR1 MNHEY and CDR2 SVGAGI. The CDR3 totals 13 residues. The V and J ends lost 5 bases and 2 bases respectively, with 9 bases between them. The CDR3 DNA follows: TGTGCCAGCAGTGGTCAGCCACAAGAGACCCAGTACTTC. It specifies CASSGQPQETQYF.

The rearrangement uses TRBV5-4 and TRBJ2-2; TRBD2 aligns across 10 bases. The germline V gene encodes CDR1 SGHNT and CDR2 YYREEE (reference sequence). The CDR3 has 16 residues. V gave up 4 bases and J gave up 5 bases; unmatched junction bases: 8. DNA of the CDR3: TGTGCCAGCAGCCACCAGCGGGGGGGAGTAACCGGGGAGCTGTTTTTT. Amino acids: CASSHQRGGVTGELFF.

The chain has TRBV7-7 and TRBJ2-3, with 10 bases that match TRBD2. There are 16 residues in the CDR3. Losses at the gene ends were 1 base for V and 6 bases for J; bases not matched to a gene: 7. CDR1 and CDR2 (germline): SSHAT, FNYEAQ (reference sequence). The CDR3 loop is CASSLGASGGLDTQYF. The CDR3 nucleotides read TGTGCCAGCAGCTTAGGTGCTAGCGGGGGTTTGGATACGCAGTATTTT.

The V call is TRBV11-2, the J call TRBJ2-3; D may be TRBD1 or TRBD2 (5 bases each). V shed 1 base and J shed 2 bases, with 16 bases lying between them. Germline CDR1 reads SGHAT; CDR2 reads FQNNGV. CDR3 size: 17 residues. CDR3: CASSLVAPGAITDTQYF. The CDR3 DNA is TGTGCCAGCAGCTTAGTCGCACCCGGGGCCATCACAGATACGCAGTATTTT.

This clone was found a few times. The chain has TRBV19 and TRBJ1-2, with D maybe TRBD1 (5 bases). Germline V CDR1 and CDR2: LNHDA, SQIVND (reference sequence). V lost 3 bases to trimming and J lost 2 bases, with 22 bases between them. There are 18 residues in the CDR3. The DNA of the CDR3 is TGTGCCAGTAGTATGGGACGAAGGTCCCGGAGGGACAACTATGGCTACACCTTC. Its translation: CASSMGRRSRRDNYGYTF.

The V gene is TRBV7-2, the J gene TRBJ1-6; 8 bases align to TRBD1. The CDR3 length is 16 residues. J was trimmed by 9 bases and V by 1 base; bases with no gene match: 8. Germline CDR1 SGHTA, CDR2 FQGNSA. The CDR3 coding sequence is TGTGCCAGCAGCTTAGTTCCGACAGGGGCTGTTTCACCCCTCCACTTT. Translating it yields CASSLVPTGAVSPLHF.

The chain combines TRBV6-5 with TRBJ2-7, with D tentatively TRBD1 (6 bases). CDR1 is MNHEY and CDR2 is SVGAGI in the germline V gene. The CDR3 sequence is 15 residues long. Trimming stripped 0 bases from V and 5 bases from J, with 14 bases between. CDR3 loop: CASSYSQGYWDEQYF. The CDR3 DNA sequence: TGTGCCAGCAGTTACTCACAGGGTTATTGGGACGAGCAGTACTTC.

A single count supports this clone. The chain links TRBV4-1 to TRBJ1-2, with D hard to call. Trimming left V 0 bases short and J 4 bases short, with 12 bases between. There are 15 residues in the CDR3. Germline loops: CDR1 MGHRA, CDR2 YSYEKL. The CDR3 reads CASSQENSWGYGYTF. CDR3 coding DNA: TGCGCCAGCAGCCAAGAAAACAGTTGGGGCTATGGCTACACCTTC.

The rearrangement joins TRBV11-2 to TRBJ1-1; no definite D call. The V gene lost 1 base and the J gene lost 4 bases, with 22 bases spanning the gap. This CDR3 spans 18 amino acids. The germline CDR1 and CDR2 sequences are SGHAT and FQNNGV. The CDR3 nucleotides read TGTGCCAGCAGCTTAGGGAGGTGGGCCCAGAGACGGGGCACTGAAGCTTTCTTT. Translated: CASSLGRWAQRRGTEAFF.

V usage is TRBV5-4 and J usage is TRBJ1-1, with D unclear. CDR1 SGHNT and CDR2 YYREEE come from the germline V gene (reference sequence). This CDR3 is built from 12 residues. V shed 0 bases and J shed 0 bases, with 0 bases lying between them. DNA for the CDR3: TGTGCCAGCAGCTTGGTGAACACTGAAGCTTTCTTT. Its translation is CASSLVNTEAFF.

This chain uses TRBV4-1 with TRBJ1-6; TRBD1 matches at 12 bases. CDR1 is MGHRA, CDR2 YSYEKL, per germline. Trimming cost V 4 bases and J 10 bases; bases outside gene matches: 5. The CDR3 consists of 15 residues. CDR3 in DNA: TGCGCCAGCAGCCTCGGGACAGGGGGCAGCTCACCCCTCCACTTT. It yields the protein CASSLGTGGSSPLHF.

The genes are TRBV7-2 and TRBJ2-1; a weak D match, TRBD2 (5 bases). V lost 4 bases and J lost 7, with 14 bases in between. CDR3 size: 14 residues. Germline CDR1 SGHTA, CDR2 FQGNSA. The CDR3 loop reads CASSYTSSENEQFF. CDR3 nucleotides: TGTGCCAGCAGCTACACTAGTAGCGAAAATGAGCAGTTCTTC.

The chain uses TRBV11-2 and TRBJ1-2, with 8 bases aligning to TRBD1. V lost 5 bases, J lost 4 bases, and 9 bases stayed unmatched. This CDR3 is built from 15 residues. Germline V gene data show CDR1 as SGHAT and CDR2 as FQNNGV. The CDR3 sequence: CASSPQTGAGYGYTF. In DNA, the CDR3 is TGTGCCAGCAGCCCCCAGACAGGGGCGGGCTATGGCTACACCTTC. Drawing the rest from reference TRBV11-2 and TRBJ1-2, the complete variable domain is EAGVAQSPRYKIIEKRQSVAFWCNPISGHATLYWYQQILGQGPKLLIQFQNNGVVDDSQLPKDRFSAERLKGVDSTLKIQPAKLEDSAVYLCASSPQTGAGYGYTFGSGTRLTVV.

V gene TRBV7-9 combines with J gene TRBJ2-5, with D unclear. V shed 2 bases and J shed 4 bases, with 11 bases lying between them. The CDR3 is made up of 14 amino acids. Looked up from germline, CDR1 is SEHNR and CDR2 is FQNEAQ (reference sequence). This CDR3 is CASSLTQSRETQYF. CDR3 bases: TGTGCCAGCAGCTTAACACAAAGCCGAGAGACCCAGTACTTC.

This chain joins TRBV27 and TRBJ1-1, with TRBD1 as a possible D gene (6 bases). The CDR3 is 14 residues long. Germline V gene sequence: CDR1 MNHEY, CDR2 SMNVEV (reference sequence). V dropped 5 bases and J dropped 1 base, with 11 bases sitting between them. The CDR3 sequence is CASSGRTANTEAFF. CDR3 sequence (DNA): TGTGCCAGCAGTGGTCGGACAGCGAACACTGAAGCTTTCTTT.

The gene calls are TRBV5-6 and TRBJ2-5, with TRBD2 matching 7 bases. Germline V gives CDR1 SGHDT, CDR2 YYEEEE. CDR3 length: 14 amino acids. Unmatched junction bases numbered 4, after V lost 0 bases and J lost 5 bases. The CDR3 loop reads CASSLGLARETQYF. For the CDR3, the DNA is TGTGCCAGCAGCTTGGGACTAGCCAGGGAGACCCAGTACTTC. The whole variable domain, filled in from reference TRBV5-6 and TRBJ2-5, reads DAGVTQSPTHLIKTRGQQVTLRCSPKSGHDTVSWYQQALGQGPQFIFQYYEEEERQRGNFPDRFSGHQFPNYSSELNVNALLLGDSALYLCASSLGLARETQYFGPGTRLLVL.

The V gene is TRBV6-1, the J gene TRBJ2-5; D not resolved. The CDR3 is made up of 14 amino acids. In germline, CDR1 is MNHNS, CDR2 SASEGT. V lost 4 bases and J 4 bases, leaving 13 bases between the germline ends. CDR3 sequence: CASSGNPVGETQYF. The CDR3 DNA sequence: TGTGCCAGCAGTGGGAATCCGGTGGGAGAGACCCAGTACTTC.

The chain has TRBV29-1 and TRBJ2-7; TRBD2 matches at 7 bases. Looked up from germline, CDR1 is SQVTM and CDR2 is ANQGSEA. The CDR3 extends over 13 amino acids. With 5 bases clipped from V and 0 bases from J, the junction kept 4 bases outside the gene matches. The CDR3 sequence is CSVPGGGSYEQYF. In nucleotides, the CDR3 is TGCAGCGTTCCGGGGGGTGGCTCCTACGAGCAGTACTTC.

V and J are TRBV19 and TRBJ2-2; the match to TRBD2 covers 10 bases. V lost 2 bases and J lost 7; bases outside the gene matches: 1. CDR3 length: 14 amino acids. Germline CDR1 reads LNHDA; CDR2 reads SQIVND (reference sequence). The CDR3 sequence is CASSIRTSGGELFF. The CDR3 DNA reads TGTGCCAGTAGTATACGGACTAGCGGCGGGGAGCTGTTTTTT.

The chain has TRBV6-1 and TRBJ1-2, with 10 bases aligning to TRBD1. The CDR3 extends over 15 amino acids. After removal of 7 bases from V and 2 bases from J, the junction contained 7 bases not matched to a gene. CDR1 is MNHNS, CDR2 SASEGT, per germline. The CDR3 loop reads CASKTRTGGNYGYTF. The CDR3 DNA follows: TGTGCCAGCAAAACCCGGACAGGGGGAAACTATGGCTACACCTTC.

The count of this clone is one. The chain is built from TRBV6-6 and TRBJ1-1, with 7 bases aligning to TRBD1. Per the germline V gene, CDR1 is MNHNY and CDR2 is SVGAGI (reference sequence). CDR3 length: 12 amino acids. Trimming cost V 8 bases and J 9 bases; bases outside gene matches: 9. The CDR3 region is CASGQEASKAFF. The CDR3 coding sequence is TGTGCCAGCGGACAGGAAGCGTCTAAAGCTTTCTTT.